These T cell receptor beta chains were read from a single sample in a study of cytomegalovirus exposure and HLA in healthy donors. The table came from immunoSEQ multiplex PCR; TCRdb's copy has only in-frame clones and leaves some out. The sample lists about 250,000 clones, over 75% occurring once. Input material: PBMCs. The source of these receptors is a man aged 18-30 years in good health and CMV-seropositive. CDR3s include the opening cysteine and the closing phenylalanine or tryptophan. Each record gives: CDR3 DNA, CDR3 protein, CDR3 length, V gene, D gene, J gene, clone size. A D gene is named only where the DNA matches it firmly. Expanded clones are given a class, and other clones once, few, many or no size at all.

CDR3 DNA: TGCGCCAGCAGTGAAGGCAGCCTTAACTATGGCTACACCTTC; CDR3 protein: CASSEGSLNYGYTF; CDR3 length: 14; V gene: TRBV10-1; D gene: -; J gene: TRBJ1-2; clone size: few
CDR3 DNA: TGCGCCAGCAGCTTGGAGGGACTAGCGGGGATGACAGATACGCAGTATTTT; CDR3 protein: CASSLEGLAGMTDTQYF; CDR3 length: 17; V gene: TRBV5-1; D gene: TRBD2; J gene: TRBJ2-3; clone size: -
CDR3 DNA: TGTGCCAGCAGTTACTCTCGCTCATGGGAGACCCAGTACTTC; CDR3 protein: CASSYSRSWETQYF; CDR3 length: 14; V gene: TRBV6-5; D gene: -; J gene: TRBJ2-5; clone size: -
CDR3 DNA: TGTGCCAGCAGCTTCCTGGGCGGGAGCTCCTACAATGAGCAGTTCTTC; CDR3 protein: CASSFLGGSSYNEQFF; CDR3 length: 16; V gene: TRBV7-9; D gene: TRBD2; J gene: TRBJ2-1; clone size: -
CDR3 DNA: TGTGCCAGCAGTGAATTTAGCGGGAGGGCCACCGGGGAGCTGTTTTTT; CDR3 protein: CASSEFSGRATGELFF; CDR3 length: 16; V gene: TRBV25-1; D gene: TRBD2; J gene: TRBJ2-2; clone size: -
CDR3 DNA: TGCGCCAGCAGCTTGGAGGGGGGCGACTATGGCTACACCTTC; CDR3 protein: CASSLEGGDYGYTF; CDR3 length: 14; V gene: TRBV5-1; D gene: -; J gene: TRBJ1-2; clone size: -
CDR3 DNA: TGCGCCAGCAGTGAGGGACTAGCGGGCCCCTACGAGCAGTACTTC; CDR3 protein: CASSEGLAGPYEQYF; CDR3 length: 15; V gene: TRBV10-1; D gene: TRBD2; J gene: TRBJ2-7; clone size: -
CDR3 DNA: TGTGCCAGCAGATATGGAATCTGGAACACTGAAGCTTTCTTT; CDR3 protein: CASRYGIWNTEAFF; CDR3 length: 14; V gene: TRBV27; D gene: -; J gene: TRBJ1-1; clone size: -
CDR3 DNA: TGTGCCAGCAGTTACTCGATCGGGGCTGCCCCTAACGAGCAGTACTTC; CDR3 protein: CASSYSIGAAPNEQYF; CDR3 length: 16; V gene: TRBV6-5; D gene: -; J gene: TRBJ2-7; clone size: -
CDR3 DNA: TGTGCCAGCTCTTTCGAACCAGGGCCGGCCGGGGAGCTGTTTTTT; CDR3 protein: CASSFEPGPAGELFF; CDR3 length: 15; V gene: TRBV18; D gene: -; J gene: TRBJ2-2; clone size: -
CDR3 DNA: TGTGCCAGCAGCGACAGGGGCGAAAACACTGAAGCTTTCTTT; CDR3 protein: CASSDRGENTEAFF; CDR3 length: 14; V gene: TRBV28; D gene: TRBD1; J gene: TRBJ1-1; clone size: -
CDR3 DNA: TGTGCCAGCAGTGAATCACAGAACACTGAAGCTTTCTTT; CDR3 protein: CASSESQNTEAFF; CDR3 length: 13; V gene: TRBV6-1; D gene: -; J gene: TRBJ1-1; clone size: -
CDR3 DNA: TGCGCCAGCAGCCAAACCGGGACAGGGTTAGAGACCCAGTACTTC; CDR3 protein: CASSQTGTGLETQYF; CDR3 length: 15; V gene: TRBV5-1; D gene: TRBD1; J gene: TRBJ2-5; clone size: -
CDR3 DNA: TGCGCCAGCAGTCCCCTCGACAGGAGCTCCTACGAGCAGTACTTC; CDR3 protein: CASSPLDRSSYEQYF; CDR3 length: 15; V gene: TRBV23-1; D gene: -; J gene: TRBJ2-7; clone size: -
CDR3 DNA: TGTGCCTGGAGCAGGGTCAAAGCTTTCTTT; CDR3 protein: CAWSRVKAFF; CDR3 length: 10; V gene: TRBV30; D gene: -; J gene: TRBJ1-1; clone size: few
CDR3 DNA: TGTGCCACCAGCACCCTCGGGAGCACAGATACGCAGTATTTT; CDR3 protein: CATSTLGSTDTQYF; CDR3 length: 14; V gene: TRBV15; D gene: -; J gene: TRBJ2-3; clone size: -
CDR3 DNA: TGCGCCAGCAGCGTCGAGGGACACTATGGCTACACCTTC; CDR3 protein: CASSVEGHYGYTF; CDR3 length: 13; V gene: TRBV5-1; D gene: -; J gene: TRBJ1-2; clone size: -
CDR3 DNA: TGTGCCAGCAGCCGTAGCGGGAGTCTGTACGAGCAGTACTTC; CDR3 protein: CASSRSGSLYEQYF; CDR3 length: 14; V gene: TRBV9; D gene: TRBD2; J gene: TRBJ2-7; clone size: -
CDR3 DNA: TGTGCCAGCAGGGAGTATAGCAATCAGCCCCAGCATTTT; CDR3 protein: CASREYSNQPQHF; CDR3 length: 13; V gene: TRBV2; D gene: -; J gene: TRBJ1-5; clone size: -
CDR3 DNA: TGTGCCTGGAGTATCAGTAGGGACAGGGACCCTCGGGGCTATGGCTACACCTTC; CDR3 protein: CAWSISRDRDPRGYGYTF; CDR3 length: 18; V gene: TRBV30; D gene: TRBD1; J gene: TRBJ1-2; clone size: -
CDR3 DNA: TGTGCCAGCTCACCACGACAGGGGTCCGGAGAGACCCAGTACTTC; CDR3 protein: CASSPRQGSGETQYF; CDR3 length: 15; V gene: TRBV18; D gene: TRBD1; J gene: TRBJ2-5; clone size: -
CDR3 DNA: TGTGCCACCTCGATGGATAATACGCAGTATTTT; CDR3 protein: CATSMDNTQYF; CDR3 length: 11; V gene: TRBV27; D gene: -; J gene: TRBJ2-3; clone size: -